A selection of T cell receptor beta chains follows, all from one sample in a study of CD8+ T cells in alopecia areata. The method was immunoSEQ multiplex PCR; TCRdb's version includes in-frame clones alone and lacks a portion of them. The data hold more than 110,000 clones, with about 51% observed a single time. The specimen comprised CD8+ T cells sorted from blood, sampled at week 4, from a patient treated with tofacitinib. The receptors here all came from a human donor with alopecia areata. The CDR3 runs from the conserved cysteine through the conserved F or W. Fields, in order: V gene, J gene, clone size, D gene, CDR3 protein, CDR3 DNA. A D gene is named only where the DNA matches it firmly. The size field is filled for only some rows; it gives once, few, many or a size class.

V: TRBV10-3; J: TRBJ2-5; size: few; D: NA; CDR3: CAIRTPQETQYF; DNA: TGTGCCATTAGGACACCTCAAGAGACCCAGTACTTC
V: TRBV29-1; J: TRBJ1-1; size: NA; D: NA; CDR3: CSVAVNTEAFF; DNA: TGCAGCGTTGCGGTGAACACTGAAGCTTTCTTT
V: TRBV27; J: TRBJ2-2; size: few; D: NA; CDR3: CASKFGGGNTGELFF; DNA: TGTGCCAGCAAATTCGGCGGTGGTAACACCGGGGAGCTGTTTTTT
V: TRBV11-2; J: TRBJ2-7; size: NA; D: NA; CDR3: CASSFSVEGSYEQYF; DNA: TGTGCCAGCAGCTTCTCGGTGGAGGGGTCCTACGAGCAGTACTTC
V: TRBV29-1; J: TRBJ2-1; size: NA; D: NA; CDR3: CSVDFWGDKFF; DNA: TGCAGCGTTGATTTTTGGGGGGACAAGTTCTTC
V: TRBV7-2; J: TRBJ2-1; size: NA; D: TRBD2; CDR3: CASSLAGGDEQFF; DNA: TGTGCCAGCAGCCTCGCGGGGGGAGATGAGCAGTTCTTC
V: TRBV11-2; J: TRBJ2-6; size: NA; D: NA; CDR3: CASSSATAAGANVLTF; DNA: TGTGCCAGCAGCTCTGCGACAGCGGCTGGGGCCAACGTCCTGACTTTC
V: TRBV7-9; J: TRBJ1-5; size: few; D: NA; CDR3: CASSSGRLNQPQHF; DNA: TGTGCCAGCAGCTCGGGCAGGCTAAATCAGCCCCAGCATTTT
V: TRBV6-4; J: TRBJ2-3; size: few; D: NA; CDR3: CASSYSTDVSTDTQYF; DNA: TGTGCCAGCAGTTACTCGACGGACGTAAGCACAGATACGCAGTATTTT
V: TRBV27; J: TRBJ1-2; size: NA; D: TRBD1; CDR3: CASGDRGYYGYTF; DNA: TGTGCCAGCGGGGACAGGGGTTACTATGGCTACACCTTC
V: TRBV7-9; J: TRBJ1-5; size: NA; D: NA; CDR3: CASADDDSNQPQHF; DNA: TGTGCCAGCGCGGATGATGACAGCAATCAGCCCCAGCATTTT
V: TRBV30; J: TRBJ2-5; size: NA; D: TRBD2; CDR3: CAWTLFGGEETQYF; DNA: TGTGCCTGGACACTCTTTGGGGGGGAAGAGACCCAGTACTTC
V: TRBV13; J: TRBJ2-3; size: NA; D: TRBD1; CDR3: CASSLDRGPDTQYF; DNA: TGTGCCAGCAGCTTAGACAGGGGACCAGATACGCAGTATTTT
V: TRBV5-6; J: TRBJ1-2; size: NA; D: NA; CDR3: CASSHQSGNYGYTF; DNA: TGTGCCAGCAGCCACCAGTCGGGGAACTATGGCTACACCTTC
V: TRBV6-5; J: TRBJ1-2; size: NA; D: NA; CDR3: CASSKNRVHGYTF; DNA: TGTGCCAGCAGTAAAAACAGGGTACATGGCTACACCTTC
V: TRBV30; J: TRBJ1-2; size: NA; D: NA; CDR3: CAWSGLLTANYGYTF; DNA: TGTGCCTGGAGTGGGCTATTGACAGCTAACTATGGCTACACCTTC
V: TRBV13; J: TRBJ2-7; size: NA; D: NA; CDR3: CASSKQVSSYEQYF; DNA: TGTGCCAGCAGCAAACAGGTTAGCTCCTACGAGCAGTACTTC
V: TRBV21-1; J: TRBJ2-5; size: NA; D: NA; CDR3: CASSKALSETQYF; DNA: TGTGCCAGCAGCAAAGCGCTTTCGGAGACCCAGTACTTC
V: TRBV7-2; J: TRBJ2-5; size: NA; D: TRBD1; CDR3: CASSLFGTGVGETQYF; DNA: TGTGCCAGCAGCTTATTCGGGACAGGGGTCGGAGAGACCCAGTACTTC
V: TRBV5-1; J: TRBJ1-2; size: NA; D: NA; CDR3: CASSTSNYGYTF; DNA: TGCGCCAGCAGCACCAGTAACTATGGCTACACCTTC
V: TRBV23-1; J: TRBJ2-2; size: once; D: NA; CDR3: CASSQGNTGELFF; DNA: TGCGCCAGCAGCCAGGGGAACACCGGGGAGCTGTTTTTT
V: TRBV4-1; J: TRBJ2-7; size: once; D: NA; CDR3: CASTGGYEQYF; DNA: TGCGCCAGCACCGGAGGCTACGAGCAGTACTTC
V: TRBV5-4; J: TRBJ2-5; size: NA; D: TRBD1; CDR3: CASSSGTGTRTQYF; DNA: TGTGCCAGCAGCTCGGGGACAGGGACCAGGACCCAGTACTTC
V: TRBV6-5; J: TRBJ2-5; size: NA; D: NA; CDR3: CASTWGFGGETQYF; DNA: TGTGCCAGCACCTGGGGTTTCGGCGGGGAGACCCAGTACTTC
V: TRBV27; J: TRBJ1-1; size: NA; D: TRBD1; CDR3: CASSPRDRFTEAFF; DNA: TGTGCCAGCAGTCCCCGGGACAGATTCACTGAAGCTTTCTTT
V: TRBV6-5; J: TRBJ2-7; size: NA; D: TRBD1; CDR3: CASSYSNRGYEQYF; DNA: TGTGCCAGCAGTTACTCGAACAGGGGCTACGAGCAGTACTTC
V: TRBV27; J: TRBJ2-1; size: NA; D: NA; CDR3: CASSFGTSGNEQFF; DNA: TGTGCCAGCAGTTTCGGGACATCTGGTAATGAGCAGTTCTTC
V: TRBV6-1; J: TRBJ2-4; size: NA; D: NA; CDR3: CASRAQGLAKNIQYF; DNA: TGTGCCAGCAGGGCTCAGGGGTTAGCCAAAAACATTCAGTACTTC
V: TRBV6-1; J: TRBJ2-7; size: few; D: NA; CDR3: CASSEEKGASYEQYF; DNA: TGTGCCAGCAGTGAAGAGAAAGGGGCCTCCTACGAGCAGTACTTC
V: TRBV20-1; J: TRBJ2-7; size: NA; D: NA; CDR3: CSARHGYEQYF; DNA: TGCAGTGCTAGACACGGCTACGAGCAGTACTTC
V: TRBV29-1; J: TRBJ1-3; size: NA; D: NA; CDR3: CSVVSNTIYF; DNA: TGCAGCGTTGTCTCCAACACCATATATTTT
V: TRBV5-1; J: TRBJ2-3; size: few; D: NA; CDR3: CASSLGGTDTQYF; DNA: TGCGCCAGCAGCTTGGGAGGCACAGATACGCAGTATTTT
V: TRBV7-2; J: TRBJ2-7; size: NA; D: NA; CDR3: CASSLPRAGDSYEQYF; DNA: TGTGCCAGCAGCTTACCCCGGGCAGGGGATAGCTACGAGCAGTACTTC